Below are 32 T cell receptor beta chains sequenced from a single sample in a study of T-cell memory formation after mild COVID-19. TCRdb processed the 5' RACE reads anew with MiXCR; each CDR3 protein has one entry. The table shows about 560,000 distinct CDR3 sequences, with 20% to 25% occurring only once. The sample was PBMCs or a T cell subset sorted from them (not recorded which). All receptors come from an adult woman who had mild COVID-19 (a few samples of this study predate the infection). Cell type and time point are not known.

This clonotype turned up a few times. The chain links TRBV4-2 to TRBJ2-7, with TRBD1 as a possible D gene (7 bases). This CDR3 is built from 15 residues. Per the germline V gene, CDR1 is LGHNA and CDR2 is YNFKEQ. V lost 0 bases to trimming and J lost 4 bases, with 13 bases between them. For the CDR3, the DNA is TGTGCCAGCAGCCAAGATAGACAGGGAGGTTACGAGCAGTACTTC. Its protein is CASSQDRQGGYEQYF.

This clonotype was counted between two and nine times. The DNA of the CDR3 is TGTGCCAGCAGCCGAGCCCTTGGACAGCACTACGAGCAGTACTTC. Amino acid sequence: CASSRALGQHYEQYF. The chain joins TRBV14 to TRBJ2-7, with D perhaps TRBD1 (6 bases). This CDR3 has 15 amino acids. Trimming took 4 bases from V and 3 from J, leaving 16 bases between them. Germline-derived CDR1 and CDR2 are SGHDN and FVKESK.

Only a few counts were recorded for this clonotype. The chain uses TRBV12-3 or TRBV12-4 and TRBJ1-5; no reliable D call. This CDR3 is 14 amino acids long. V was cut by 8 bases and J by 0 bases, with 11 bases left in between. The CDR3 DNA sequence: TGTGCCAGCCGGTACGGTTATAGCAATCAGCCCCAGCATTTT. It specifies CASRYGYSNQPQHF.

This clonotype appeared a few times. The chain has TRBV10-3 and TRBJ1-1, with D tentatively TRBD1 (6 bases). The V and J ends lost 1 base and 4 bases respectively, with 7 bases between them. Germline CDR1 ENHRY, CDR2 SYGVKD. This CDR3 has 13 residues. The CDR3 DNA is TGTGCCATCAGTGAGTTCAGGGGCACTGAAGCTTTCTTT. Residues: CAISEFRGTEAFF.

This clonotype was observed a handful of times. The chain employs TRBV20-1 and TRBJ1-6; D possibly corresponds to TRBD1 (6 bases). The CDR3 runs to 16 residues. Germline CDR1 reads DFQATT; CDR2 reads SNEGSKA (reference sequence). The germline V and J ends were trimmed by 3 bases and 5 bases, with 17 bases remaining between them. The CDR3 sequence is CSASIATGADNSPLHF. The CDR3 nucleotides read TGCAGTGCTAGTATCGCGACAGGAGCTGATAATTCACCCCTCCACTTT.

This clonotype has ten or more counts. The V call is TRBV29-1, the J call TRBJ2-1, with TRBD2 matching over 13 bases. Germline trimming cut 7 bases from V and 6 bases from J; bases unmatched to any gene: 6. CDR1 and CDR2 (germline): SQVTM, ANQGSEA. The CDR3 loop spans 14 amino acids. CDR3: CSGQGLAGPNEQFF. The CDR3 bases are TGCAGCGGCCAGGGACTAGCGGGACCCAATGAGCAGTTCTTC.

This clonotype has just a few counts. The chain combines TRBV7-9 with TRBJ1-1; maybe TRBD1 (6 bases). The CDR3 consists of 16 residues. The V end lost 0 bases, the J end lost 5 bases, and 16 bases lay between the germline ends. Per the germline V gene, CDR1 is SEHNR and CDR2 is FQNEAQ (reference sequence). CDR3 sequence reads: CASSLAGAGANTEAFF. In DNA form, the CDR3 reads TGTGCCAGCAGCTTAGCCGGGGCAGGGGCGAATACTGAAGCTTTCTTT.

This clonotype has more than one count but fewer than ten. The chain is built from TRBV6-5 and TRBJ1-4; D might be TRBD1 (6 bases). The CDR3 contains 14 residues. The germline CDR1 and CDR2 sequences are MNHEY and SVGAGI. V shed 6 bases and J shed 8 bases, with 16 bases lying between them. The CDR3 coding sequence is TGTGCCAGCAGGCTTCCGGGACAAGGGGAAAAACTGTTTTTT. It is translated as CASRLPGQGEKLFF.

This clonotype was detected many times. This CDR3 reads CASSLDRTSGNTIYF. CDR3 in DNA: TGTGCCAGCAGTCTTGACAGGACCTCTGGAAACACCATATATTTT. V usage is TRBV6-5 and J usage is TRBJ1-3; perhaps TRBD1 as D (6 bases). Germline lookup yields CDR1 MNHEY and CDR2 SVGAGI. The CDR3 consists of 15 residues. Trimming took off 5 bases at V and 0 bases at J, with 11 bases between the two ends.

The table lists this clonotype with a few counts. The J gene is TRBJ2-1, the V gene TRBV7-6, with TRBD2 matching 8 bases. Germline CDR1 is SGHVS and CDR2 is FNYEAQ. After removal of 4 bases from V and 10 bases from J, the junction contained 6 bases not matched to a gene. The CDR3 sequence is 13 residues long. CDR3 DNA: TGTGCCAGCAGCTCGGGGGGGGAGGGCGAGCAGTTCTTC. Its translation: CASSSGGEGEQFF.

The chain joins TRBV4-3 to TRBJ2-1, with 7 positions matching TRBD2. The V gene end was trimmed by 3 bases and the J gene end by 6 bases; junction bases not matched to a gene: 11. Germline CDR1 LGHNA, CDR2 YSLEER. This CDR3 is 16 amino acids long. CDR3 in DNA: TGCGCCAGCAGCCACCCCGCCGGGGCTAGCGGCAATGAGCAGTTCTTC. Its protein is CASSHPAGASGNEQFF.

The chain links TRBV4-1 to TRBJ2-4; D is ambiguous. Germline CDR1 and CDR2: MGHRA and YSYEKL. V gave up 4 bases and J gave up 0 bases, with 16 bases separating them. This CDR3 has 17 amino acids. The CDR3 region has the DNA TGCGCCAGCAGCCCCTATCCTATGGTTAAAGCCAAAAACATTCAGTACTTC. Encoded protein: CASSPYPMVKAKNIQYF.

The J gene is TRBJ2-1, the V gene TRBV7-2, with D unresolved. The V and J ends lost 3 bases and 9 bases respectively, with 9 bases between them. Germline V gene sequence: CDR1 SGHTA, CDR2 FQGNSA. The length of the CDR3 is 12 residues. The CDR3 loop is CASSFLLAEQFF. The CDR3 region has the DNA TGTGCCAGCAGCTTCCTTTTAGCTGAGCAGTTCTTC.

This clonotype was recorded many times. The gene calls are TRBV7-2 and TRBJ2-1; 7 bases are a match to TRBD2. The CDR3 extends over 14 amino acids. The germline V gene encodes CDR1 SGHTA and CDR2 FQGNSA. V gave up 4 bases and J gave up 5 bases; unmatched junction bases: 5. This chain's CDR3 is CASSSQRGDNEQFF. CDR3 sequence (DNA): TGTGCCAGCAGCTCCCAGCGGGGCGACAATGAGCAGTTCTTC.

The chain uses TRBV12-3 or TRBV12-4 and TRBJ2-5; D gene ambiguous. V lost 7 bases and J 7 bases, leaving 13 bases between the germline ends. This CDR3 is 12 amino acids long. As DNA, the CDR3 is TGTGCCAGCATCGACCAGGCCGGGACCCAGTACTTC. Amino acids: CASIDQAGTQYF.

This clonotype was seen a few times. The gene calls are TRBV7-9 and TRBJ2-5, with D possibly TRBD2 on 5 matching bases. V was clipped by 4 bases and J by 2 bases, with 20 bases between them. The CDR3 has 17 amino acids. Per the germline V gene, CDR1 is SEHNR and CDR2 is FQNEAQ (reference sequence). The CDR3 nucleotides read TGTGCCAGCAGCTCCTCCGACCGGGGAATAGGTCAAGAGACCCAGTACTTC. Amino acid sequence: CASSSSDRGIGQETQYF.

J is TRBJ2-1 and V is TRBV7-8; weak D call: TRBD2 (5 bases). Trimming removed 5 bases at V and 6 bases at J, with 14 bases between. Germline values: CDR1 SGHVS, CDR2 FQNEAQ. The CDR3 totals 14 residues. This chain's CDR3 is CASSQTGFINEQFF. The CDR3 nucleotides read TGTGCCAGCAGCCAGACGGGGTTTATCAATGAGCAGTTCTTC. Full variable domain (rest looked up from reference TRBV7-8 and TRBJ2-1): GAGVSQSPRYKVAKRGQDVALRCDPISGHVSLFWYQQALGQGPEFLTYFQNEAQLDKSGLPSDRFFAERPEGSVSTLKIQRTQQEDSAVYLCASSQTGFINEQFFGPGTRLTVL.

This chain links TRBV24-1 with TRBJ2-1, with D unresolved. Trimming removed 4 bases from V and 9 bases from J, with 18 bases in between. Germline CDR1 KGHDR, CDR2 SFDVKD. The CDR3 consists of 15 residues. The CDR3 DNA sequence: TGTGCCACCAGTGACGCCGCCGGAGCTAGAGGTGAGCAGTTCTTC. It yields the protein CATSDAAGARGEQFF.

The rearrangement links TRBV11-2 to TRBJ1-2, with D perhaps TRBD1 (6 bases). Between the trimmed V and J ends, which lost 0 bases and 7 bases, there was a span of 15 bases. This CDR3 contains 15 residues. CDR1 is SGHAT, CDR2 FQNNGV, per germline. The DNA of the CDR3 is TGTGCCAGCAGCTTAGATCACGCGGGGGCAGGTGGCTACACCTTC. Translated, it gives CASSLDHAGAGGYTF. The full variable domain, in which reference TRBV11-2 and TRBJ1-2 provide the parts outside the CDR3, is EAGVAQSPRYKIIEKRQSVAFWCNPISGHATLYWYQQILGQGPKLLIQFQNNGVVDDSQLPKDRFSAERLKGVDSTLKIQPAKLEDSAVYLCASSLDHAGAGGYTFGSGTRLTVV.

This clonotype was detected only a few times. The genes are TRBV5-4 and TRBJ2-5, with D unclear. V shed 8 bases and J shed 1 base, with 18 bases lying between them. The CDR3 covers 15 residues. Per germline, CDR1 SGHNT and CDR2 YYREEE (reference sequence). This CDR3 reads CASQAADWAQETQYF. The CDR3 DNA reads as TGTGCCAGTCAGGCAGCAGACTGGGCCCAAGAGACCCAGTACTTC.

The gene calls are TRBV12-3 or TRBV12-4 and TRBJ2-1, with 11 bases fitting TRBD2. The CDR3 loop spans 14 amino acids. The ends lost 7 bases at V and 7 bases at J; junction bases unmatched: 6. The CDR3 loop is CASNRLAGMNEQFF. In DNA, the CDR3 is TGTGCCAGCAACAGACTAGCGGGGATGAATGAGCAGTTCTTC.

The genes are TRBV30 and TRBJ1-2, with D unclear. The CDR3 has 12 residues. Trimming left V 3 bases short and J 4 bases short, with 9 bases between. Germline CDR1 reads GTSNPN; CDR2 reads SVGIG (reference sequence). CDR3 bases: TGTGCCTGGAGCCGGGGATTCTATGGCTACACCTTC. Protein product: CAWSRGFYGYTF.

This rearrangement joins TRBV9 to TRBJ2-7; 11 bases map to TRBD2. Trimming removed 3 bases from V and 0 bases from J; junction bases left unmatched: 2. The CDR3 has 15 amino acids. CDR1 and CDR2 (germline): SGDLS, YYNGEE. The CDR3 nucleotides read TGTGCCAGCAGCGCCACTAGCGGGGGCTCCTACGAGCAGTACTTC. It codes for CASSATSGGSYEQYF.

This clonotype was observed a few times. The rearrangement joins TRBV5-1 to TRBJ1-1, with 7 nucleotides matching TRBD1. Germline trimming cut 0 bases from V and 4 bases from J; bases unmatched to any gene: 15. Per germline, CDR1 SGHRS and CDR2 YFSETQ. The CDR3 consists of 18 residues. CDR3 sequence: CASSLAPTGRALSTEAFF. In DNA, the CDR3 is TGCGCCAGCAGCTTGGCCCCGACAGGGAGGGCATTAAGCACTGAAGCTTTCTTT.

The chain recombines TRBV7-3 with TRBJ2-3; 12 positions agree with TRBD2. Germline CDR1 reads SGHTA; CDR2 reads FQGTGA. This CDR3 region has 16 residues. The junction had 7 bases not matched to a gene; V was cut back by 6 bases and J by 3 bases. The CDR3 DNA is TGTGCCAGCAGTACGACTAGCGGGAGTACAACAGATACGCAGTATTTT. This encodes CASSTTSGSTTDTQYF.

This chain joins TRBV5-6 and TRBJ2-1; 7 positions match TRBD2. CDR3 length: 15 amino acids. Germline V gene sequence: CDR1 SGHDT, CDR2 YYEEEE. Trimming cost V 0 bases and J 4 bases; bases outside gene matches: 4. CDR3 DNA sequence: TGTGCCAGCAGCTTGGGAGGGAGGGAGTACAATGAGCAGTTCTTC. It is translated as CASSLGGREYNEQFF.

This clonotype came up a few times. CDR3 protein: CASSLMGANGYTF. The CDR3 coding sequence is TGTGCCAGCAGTTTAATGGGGGCAAATGGCTACACCTTC. This chain joins TRBV27 and TRBJ1-2; tentative D call: TRBD1 (6 bases). V lost 2 bases, J lost 6 bases, and 10 bases lay in between. This CDR3 comprises 13 residues. The V gene's germline CDR1 is MNHEY and CDR2 SMNVEV (reference sequence).

The rearrangement links TRBV7-6 to TRBJ2-3, with D maybe TRBD1 (6 bases). The V and J ends lost 3 bases and 0 bases respectively, with 13 bases between them. The CDR3 is made up of 16 amino acids. Germline V gene data show CDR1 as SGHVS and CDR2 as FNYEAQ. Written as DNA, the CDR3 is TGTGCCAGCAGCTTTCGTACAGGGTCTAGCACAGATACGCAGTATTTT. It yields the protein CASSFRTGSSTDTQYF.

This clonotype was seen a few times. V usage is TRBV24-1 and J usage is TRBJ2-7; 7 nucleotides agree with TRBD2. Losses at the gene ends were 7 bases for V and 5 bases for J; bases not matched to a gene: 10. Germline V CDR1 and CDR2: KGHDR, SFDVKD. The CDR3 has 14 residues. The CDR3 bases are TGTGCCACCAGCTCAACCGGGACTACCAACGAGCAGTACTTC. It codes for CATSSTGTTNEQYF.

The table lists this clonotype with many counts. The V gene is TRBV9, the J gene TRBJ1-3; D not certain. V was trimmed by 0 bases and J by 0 bases, leaving 10 bases between them. The CDR3 runs 16 residues. In germline, CDR1 is SGDLS, CDR2 YYNGEE. The CDR3 sequence: CASSVGGGSSGNTIYF. The CDR3 DNA reads as TGTGCCAGCAGCGTAGGAGGCGGGAGCTCTGGAAACACCATATATTTT.

The chain combines TRBV28 with TRBJ1-2; TRBD1 aligns across 7 bases. Per the germline V gene, CDR1 is MDHEN and CDR2 is SYDVKM. The CDR3 is made up of 13 amino acids. J gave up 8 bases and V 6 bases, and 9 bases lay outside the gene matches. In nucleotides, the CDR3 is TGTGCCAGCAGCCTCGATCAGGGGGTAGGCTACACCTTC. This codes for CASSLDQGVGYTF.

There are a few counts of this clonotype. The rearrangement joins TRBV6-2 or TRBV6-3 to TRBJ2-1; 11 positions match TRBD2. The CDR3 loop spans 14 amino acids. The germline gives CDR1 MNHEY, CDR2 SVGEGT. V lost 7 bases and J lost 7; bases outside the gene matches: 6. The CDR3 loop reads CASTGTSGWNEQFF. CDR3 sequence (DNA): TGTGCCAGCACCGGGACTAGCGGATGGAATGAGCAGTTCTTC.